This is a list of T cell receptor beta chains from one sample in a study of response to subunit inactivated influenza vaccine. TCRdb called the RT-PCR reads again in MiXCR, with one record for every CDR3 protein. The sample carries a few hundred thousand distinct CDR3 sequences, around a fifth recorded once. The specimen comprised PBMCs from blood, sampled 21 months after vaccination. The source of these receptors is a man between 50 and 75 years old who received an inactivated influenza vaccine. Both conserved end residues are trimmed from each CDR3.

CDR3: ASSLWRGLNTGELF
V: TRBV12-3/TRBV12-4
J: TRBJ2-2

CDR3: ASKPGTENTEAF
V: TRBV21-1
J: TRBJ1-1

CDR3: ASSLFHGTGVHNEQF
V: TRBV7-6
J: TRBJ2-1

CDR3: ASSSGIWNSPLH
V: TRBV7-2
J: TRBJ1-6

CDR3: ASGEKLGGPNTEAF
V: TRBV5-1
J: TRBJ1-1

CDR3: ASSRKGAKLF
V: TRBV3-1
J: TRBJ1-4

CDR3: ASSSATSGAGSYEQY
V: TRBV12-3/TRBV12-4
J: TRBJ2-7

CDR3: SVEETGTQETQY
V: TRBV29-1
J: TRBJ2-5

CDR3: ASSLDGVSANEKLF
V: TRBV28
J: TRBJ1-4

CDR3: ASSVDRTGSYEQY
V: TRBV9
J: TRBJ2-7

CDR3: ASRKGREGYNEQF
V: TRBV6-2/TRBV6-3
J: TRBJ2-1

CDR3: ASSYSNRPPYNEQF
V: TRBV6-5
J: TRBJ2-1

CDR3: AISEARDASEQY
V: TRBV10-3
J: TRBJ2-7

CDR3: ASSQPGGENEQY
V: TRBV4-3
J: TRBJ2-7

CDR3: ASSPLLGQGRETQY
V: TRBV4-1
J: TRBJ2-5

CDR3: ASSLAGPNYGYT
V: TRBV14
J: TRBJ1-2

CDR3: SASRGTGTINYGYT
V: TRBV20-1
J: TRBJ1-2

CDR3: ASSHGQGNEKLF
V: TRBV4-3
J: TRBJ1-4

CDR3: ASSRVTGELF
V: TRBV3-1
J: TRBJ2-2

CDR3: TSSQDMAGELAYGYT
V: TRBV1
J: TRBJ1-2

CDR3: ASSPPPSGSNEQF
V: TRBV28
J: TRBJ2-1

CDR3: ASSQGLEQY
V: TRBV14
J: TRBJ2-7

CDR3: ASSLVTFINQPQH
V: TRBV28
J: TRBJ1-5

CDR3: ATSSKRGPPGNEQF
V: TRBV15
J: TRBJ2-1

CDR3: ATNNGAGNTIY
V: TRBV18
J: TRBJ1-3

CDR3: ASSRGTDTEAF
V: TRBV5-1
J: TRBJ1-1

CDR3: ASSLWTGGRNEKLF
V: TRBV28
J: TRBJ1-4

CDR3: ASRRRDNTEAF
V: TRBV5-1
J: TRBJ1-1

CDR3: ASSQRTAMVGYT
V: TRBV18
J: TRBJ1-2

CDR3: ASSFVNSYNEQF
V: TRBV7-9
J: TRBJ2-1

CDR3: SARDTSNQPQH
V: TRBV20-1
J: TRBJ1-5

CDR3: ASSIGTSDNEQF
V: TRBV19
J: TRBJ2-1

CDR3: ASSTGTAGEQY
V: TRBV19
J: TRBJ2-7

CDR3: ASSIWRGGLGANVLT
V: TRBV19
J: TRBJ2-6

CDR3: ASSLAGHTDTQY
V: TRBV5-1
J: TRBJ2-3

CDR3: SYDRGLSGNTIY
V: TRBV20-1
J: TRBJ1-3

CDR3: SVGSGGGEQF
V: TRBV29-1
J: TRBJ2-1

CDR3: ASSEQDRVTEAF
V: TRBV2
J: TRBJ1-1

CDR3: ASSSGITWPDTQY
V: TRBV5-4
J: TRBJ2-3

CDR3: ASSLEASPQKTQY
V: TRBV11-2
J: TRBJ2-5

CDR3: ASSDGLVSYEQY
V: TRBV2
J: TRBJ2-7

CDR3: SVGHRYNEQF
V: TRBV29-1
J: TRBJ2-1

CDR3: ASFPGSNQPQH
V: TRBV28
J: TRBJ1-5

CDR3: ASSQDLDQPQH
V: TRBV3-1
J: TRBJ1-5

CDR3: SVEGGDRGGGNTIY
V: TRBV29-1
J: TRBJ1-3

CDR3: ASSLVASGNNEQF
V: TRBV7-2
J: TRBJ2-1

CDR3: ASSLRRAVGRAGYNEQF
V: TRBV7-6
J: TRBJ2-1

CDR3: ASSPRGEAGYSYNEQF
V: TRBV27
J: TRBJ2-1

CDR3: ASSLKINEKLF
V: TRBV7-2
J: TRBJ1-4

CDR3: SARRRGPNTEAF
V: TRBV20-1
J: TRBJ1-1

CDR3: ASSRTGTSNQPQH
V: TRBV7-2
J: TRBJ1-5

CDR3: ASSWTGGGYT
V: TRBV12-3/TRBV12-4
J: TRBJ1-2

CDR3: ASSVGVSPQVEKSGYT
V: TRBV9
J: TRBJ1-2

CDR3: SVEDLGGTRANYGYT
V: TRBV29-1
J: TRBJ1-2

CDR3: ASSMRQGQNNYGYT
V: TRBV19
J: TRBJ1-2

CDR3: ASSVHSGTGPSPLH
V: TRBV9
J: TRBJ1-6

CDR3: ASSYGTPEGNTIY
V: TRBV6-2/TRBV6-3
J: TRBJ1-3

CDR3: ASSLGTTHNEQF
V: TRBV5-1
J: TRBJ2-1

CDR3: ASSTRPAASGGNEQF
V: TRBV11-2
J: TRBJ2-1

CDR3: ASSSAMTDEQF
V: TRBV5-5
J: TRBJ2-1